These T cell receptor beta chains were read from a single sample in a study of T cells in Graves' hyperthyroidism and ophthalmopathy. A single record per CDR3 protein comes from TCRdb applying MiXCR to the multiplex PCR reads. The sample has approximately 400,000 distinct CDR3 sequences; approximately 15% are singletons. Sequenced sample: blood. The origin of the receptors is a woman between 55 and 75 years old with Graves' hyperthyroidism. Each CDR3 is given with its conserved first and last residue. The D gene is left open where the match is weak. Clone size is shown for a subset of rows, as once, few, many or a class of expanded clone.

TRBD2,NA,15,TRBV18,TRBJ2-3,CASSEVAGPTDTQYF,TGCGCCAGCAGTGAAGTAGCGGGACCCACAGATACGCAGTATTTT
NA,many,14,TRBV18,TRBJ1-1,CASSPGQTNTEAFF,TGTGCCAGCTCACCGGGCCAAACCAACACTGAAGCTTTCTTT
NA,few,15,TRBV30,TRBJ1-2,CAWSVGNLRYDGYTF,TGTGCCTGGAGTGTAGGGAATCTCCGATATGATGGCTACACCTTC
NA,many,13,TRBV4-1,TRBJ2-7,CASSPGGVSEQYF,TGCGCCAGCAGCCCAGGGGGGGTTTCTGAGCAGTACTTC
NA,NA,15,TRBV19,TRBJ1-5,CASRKQGVSNQPQHF,TGTGCCAGTAGGAAACAGGGCGTGAGCAATCAGCCCCAGCATTTT
NA,NA,14,TRBV6-4,TRBJ1-1,CASSVNSYNAEAFF,TGTGCCAGCAGTGTTAACTCTTACAACGCTGAAGCTTTCTTT
NA,NA,13,TRBV6-1,TRBJ1-4,CASRGASERKLFF,TGTGCCAGCCGGGGGGCATCGGAGCGAAAACTGTTTTTT
TRBD1,few,16,TRBV7-9,TRBJ2-7,CASSLPSGQAYYEQYF,TGTGCCAGCAGCTTGCCCTCGGGACAGGCCTACTACGAGCAGTACTTC
NA,many,13,TRBV12-3/TRBV12-4,TRBJ2-3,CASTLPGSDTQYF,TGTGCCAGCACCCTACCCGGGTCAGATACGCAGTATTTT
TRBD1,few,14,TRBV29-1,TRBJ1-5,CSVVTGDVNQPQHF,TGCAGCGTTGTCACAGGGGACGTGAATCAGCCCCAGCATTTT
TRBD2,NA,16,TRBV18,TRBJ2-1,CASSPPTSDSYNEQFF,TGTGCCAGCTCACCACCGACTAGCGACTCCTACAATGAGCAGTTCTTC
NA,many,15,TRBV28,TRBJ1-4,CASSFGGGIPGKLFF,TGTGCCAGCAGTTTTGGAGGGGGGATTCCGGGAAAACTGTTTTTT
NA,many,15,TRBV6-1,TRBJ1-5,CASSSQTAGNQPQHF,TGTGCCAGCAGTTCACAGACTGCCGGCAATCAGCCCCAGCATTTT
NA,few,11,TRBV5-1,TRBJ2-1,CASSANNEQFF,TGCGCCAGCAGCGCGAACAATGAGCAGTTCTTC
NA,many,16,TRBV13,TRBJ1-1,CASSLGSGGLDTEAFF,TGTGCCAGCAGCTTAGGCAGCGGGGGGCTCGACACTGAAGCTTTCTTT
NA,few,15,TRBV7-9,TRBJ1-5,CASSLDYSSNQPQHF,TGTGCCAGCAGCTTAGATTACAGTAGCAATCAGCCCCAGCATTTT
NA,NA,15,TRBV11-2,TRBJ2-3,CASSLDHDGTDTQYF,TGTGCCAGCAGCTTAGATCACGACGGCACAGATACGCAGTATTTT
NA,NA,13,TRBV20-1,TRBJ2-5,CSGLLQGRETQYF,TGCAGTGGCTTACTACAGGGTCGGGAGACCCAGTACTTC
NA,many,13,TRBV2,TRBJ2-2,CASATIPAGELFF,TGTGCCAGCGCGACTATCCCCGCCGGGGAGCTGTTTTTT
TRBD2,NA,21,TRBV19,TRBJ2-3,CASSRLGLAGGAFSSTDTQYF,TGTGCCAGTAGTCGACTTGGACTAGCGGGAGGGGCCTTCTCCAGCACAGATACGCAGTATTTT
NA,many,16,TRBV7-9,TRBJ2-7,CASSVEMTGWTHEQYF,TGTGCCAGCAGCGTAGAAATGACAGGTTGGACCCACGAGCAGTACTTC
NA,NA,14,TRBV7-9,TRBJ2-7,CASRRWEKSYEQYF,TGTGCCAGCAGGAGGTGGGAGAAATCCTACGAGCAGTACTTC
NA,many,15,TRBV3-1,TRBJ1-2,CASSQVGARAYGYTF,TGTGCCAGCAGCCAAGTGGGGGCGCGAGCCTATGGCTACACCTTC
TRBD1,many,15,TRBV7-9,TRBJ2-7,CASSQMGQGADEQYF,TGTGCCAGCAGCCAAATGGGACAGGGGGCCGACGAGCAGTACTTC
NA,few,13,TRBV19,TRBJ2-1,CASTADPLYEQFF,TGTGCCAGTACCGCGGACCCACTCTATGAGCAGTTCTTC
TRBD2,many,14,TRBV6-1,TRBJ2-1,CASRGTSGFSEQFF,TGTGCCAGCAGGGGGACTAGTGGTTTCAGTGAGCAGTTCTTC
TRBD2,NA,12,TRBV11-2,TRBJ2-7,CASRRGLGEQYF,TGTGCCAGCAGACGGGGACTAGGCGAGCAGTACTTC
NA,many,12,TRBV13,TRBJ1-2,CASSLGPGGYTF,TGTGCCAGCAGCTTAGGCCCAGGGGGCTACACCTTC
TRBD2,NA,16,TRBV10-3,TRBJ2-1,CAISEDSGSSYNEQFF,TGTGCCATCAGTGAAGATAGCGGGAGCTCCTACAATGAGCAGTTCTTC
NA,many,12,TRBV12-3/TRBV12-4,TRBJ2-7,CASSGRVYEQYF,TGTGCCAGCAGCGGCAGGGTCTACGAGCAGTACTTC
NA,many,12,TRBV20-1,TRBJ2-5,CSAETEGSTQYF,TGCAGTGCGGAGACAGAGGGGAGTACCCAGTACTTC
TRBD2,many,16,TRBV5-1,TRBJ2-3,CASSDVLAELRDTQYF,TGCGCCAGCAGCGACGTCCTAGCGGAGTTGAGAGATACGCAGTATTTT
NA,few,14,TRBV28,TRBJ2-7,CASSARESSYEQYF,TGTGCCAGCAGTGCGAGGGAGTCCTCCTACGAGCAGTACTTC
TRBD2,few,13,TRBV20-1,TRBJ2-7,CSARGGRVNEQYF,TGCAGTGCTAGGGGCGGGAGGGTGAACGAGCAGTACTTC
TRBD2,NA,15,TRBV19,TRBJ2-3,CASSKYKRETDTQYF,TGTGCCAGTAGTAAGTACAAGCGGGAGACAGATACGCAGTATTTT
TRBD1,NA,17,TRBV18,TRBJ1-1,CASSPTGTGGWNTEAFF,TGTGCCAGCTCACCTACCGGGACAGGGGGATGGAACACTGAAGCTTTCTTT
TRBD2,many,17,TRBV27,TRBJ2-1,CASSPLLTSGAYNEQFF,TGTGCCAGCAGTCCGCTCCTGACTAGCGGTGCCTACAATGAGCAGTTCTTC
TRBD2,NA,14,TRBV4-2,TRBJ2-7,CATSTGTIPYEQCF,TGTGCCACCAGTACCGGGACTATCCCCTACGAGCAGTGCTTC
NA,many,15,TRBV11-2,TRBJ2-4,CASSLFAGGRNIQYF,TGTGCCAGCAGCTTATTCGCTGGGGGTAGGAACATTCAGTACTTC
TRBD1,many,15,TRBV9,TRBJ1-6,CASSDKRQGNSPLHF,TGTGCCAGCAGCGACAAGAGACAGGGGAATTCACCCCTCCACTTT
TRBD2,NA,16,TRBV5-8,TRBJ2-1,CASSLAGLALRNEQFF,TGTGCCAGCAGCTTGGCGGGACTAGCGCTTCGAAATGAGCAGTTCTTC
NA,few,13,TRBV25-1,TRBJ2-7,CASRTGDSYEQYF,TGTGCCAGCAGGACAGGCGACTCCTACGAGCAGTACTTC
TRBD1,few,18,TRBV28,TRBJ1-5,CASSFLTLSPGGNQPQHF,TGTGCCAGCAGTTTCCTAACCCTCTCCCCAGGGGGGAATCAGCCCCAGCATTTT
NA,NA,13,TRBV2,TRBJ2-1,CATGRSSYNEQFF,TGTGCCACGGGACGAAGCTCCTACAATGAGCAGTTCTTC
NA,many,17,TRBV6-1,TRBJ1-1,CASRAGWGGPMNTEAFF,TGTGCCAGCAGAGCGGGGTGGGGCGGGCCCATGAACACTGAAGCTTTCTTT
TRBD2,many,16,TRBV2,TRBJ2-4,CASSEVGGPSKNIQYF,TGTGCCAGCAGTGAAGTGGGAGGGCCGTCCAAAAACATTCAGTACTTC
TRBD1,few,14,TRBV12-5,TRBJ2-5,CASGRDRGQETQYF,TGTGCTAGTGGGCGGGACAGGGGGCAGGAGACCCAGTACTTC
NA,NA,13,TRBV6-1,TRBJ2-1,CASGRTQRLGQFF,TGTGCCAGCGGGAGGACACAGAGACTGGGGCAGTTCTTC
NA,NA,16,TRBV7-6,TRBJ1-4,CASSLGAGTRSEKLFF,TGTGCCAGCAGCTTAGGGGCCGGGACAAGGAGTGAAAAACTGTTTTTT
NA,many,13,TRBV7-9,TRBJ2-7,CASSLGGPYEQYF,TGTGCCAGCAGCTTAGGAGGCCCCTACGAGCAGTACTTC
NA,many,16,TRBV11-2,TRBJ2-3,CASSFWGSASTDTQYF,TGTGCCAGCAGCTTTTGGGGTAGCGCGAGCACAGATACGCAGTATTTT
NA,many,14,TRBV3-1,TRBJ1-3,CASSPDGSGNTIYF,TGTGCCAGCAGCCCCGATGGCTCTGGAAACACCATATATTTT
TRBD2,many,16,TRBV19,TRBJ2-5,CASSIEGTSGQETQYF,TGTGCCAGTAGTATAGAAGGGACTAGCGGCCAAGAGACCCAGTACTTC
NA,many,12,TRBV6-2/TRBV6-3,TRBJ2-5,CASSSAKETQYF,TGTGCCAGCAGCTCCGCTAAGGAGACCCAGTACTTC
NA,many,15,TRBV28,TRBJ2-7,CASSLGIGSSYEQYF,TGTGCCAGCAGTTTAGGGATCGGGAGCTCCTACGAGCAGTACTTC